The 26 T cell receptor beta chains below were found in one sample sequenced in a study of T cell repertoires in cytomegalovirus infection. These receptors have no identified antigens. TCRdb re-called the reads through MiXCR, storing one row per CDR3 protein. The sample yields around 100,000 distinct CDR3 sequences, around 9.1% seen once. The material sequenced was PBMCs, sequenced either directly or after in vitro stimulation (not recorded which). All receptors derive from a human donor in good health (CMV status not recorded). Some clones in this sample may be carry-over from other donors' samples.

At least ten counts were recorded for this clonotype. The chain uses TRBV7-6 and TRBJ1-2; a possible D gene is TRBD1 (6 bases). The germline gives CDR1 SGHVS, CDR2 FNYEAQ. V lost 4 bases and J lost 0, with 18 bases in between. This CDR3 comprises 17 residues. The CDR3 here is CASSSLPGQGANYGYTF. As DNA, the CDR3 is TGTGCCAGCAGCTCCCTCCCGGGACAAGGGGCTAACTATGGCTACACCTTC. Full variable domain (outside the CDR3, taken from reference TRBV7-6 and TRBJ1-2): GAGVSQSPRYKVTKRGQDVALRCDPISGHVSLYWYRQALGQGPEFLTYFNYEAQQDKSGLPNDRFSAERPEGSISTLTIQRTEQRDSAMYRCASSSLPGQGANYGYTFGSGTRLTVV.

V and J are TRBV25-1 and TRBJ2-3, with 10 bases fitting TRBD2. With V trimmed by 3 bases and J by 3 bases, 6 bases remained unmatched. CDR3 size: 16 residues. Germline V gene sequence: CDR1 MGHDK, CDR2 SYGVNS. In DNA form, the CDR3 reads TGTGCCAGCAGTGACCCTAGCGGGAGAGGTACAGATACGCAGTATTTT. Residues: CASSDPSGRGTDTQYF.

This clonotype was seen at least ten times. V and J are TRBV7-2 and TRBJ2-1, with no clear D. Germline V CDR1 and CDR2: SGHTA, FQGNSA. The CDR3 runs to 16 residues. Trimming took 3 bases from V and 0 from J, leaving 12 bases between them. The CDR3 here is CASSLASWSSYNEQFF. In DNA form, the CDR3 reads TGTGCCAGCAGCTTGGCGAGTTGGAGCTCCTACAATGAGCAGTTCTTC.

The V gene is TRBV11-2, the J gene TRBJ1-5; D is unclear. V lost 5 bases and J lost 5, with 13 bases in between. The germline CDR1 and CDR2 sequences are SGHAT and FQNNGV. The CDR3 extends over 14 amino acids. Here the CDR3 DNA reads TGTGCCAGCAGCCTCACGGACCGGGATCAGCCCCAGCATTTT. Protein sequence: CASSLTDRDQPQHF. Full variable domain (rest looked up from reference TRBV11-2 and TRBJ1-5): EAGVAQSPRYKIIEKRQSVAFWCNPISGHATLYWYQQILGQGPKLLIQFQNNGVVDDSQLPKDRFSAERLKGVDSTLKIQPAKLEDSAVYLCASSLTDRDQPQHFGDGTRLSIL.

Many counts were recorded for this clonotype. The chain employs TRBV7-8 and TRBJ2-7; TRBD2 matches 7 bases. The V and J ends lost 1 base and 0 bases, in that order; junction bases with no gene match: 9. CDR1 and CDR2 from the germline V gene are SGHVS and FQNEAQ. This CDR3 spans 17 amino acids. CDR3 coding DNA: TGTGCCAGCAGCTTAGGTTCAAGCGGGGTATACTCCTACGAGCAGTACGTC. Translation gives CASSLGSSGVYSYEQYV.

This clonotype was seen ten or more times. The J gene is TRBJ2-2, the V gene TRBV6-5; 7 bases are shared with TRBD2. This CDR3 region has 16 residues. V was clipped by 0 bases and J by 5 bases; unmatched bases: 6. Germline values: CDR1 MNHEY, CDR2 SVGAGI. The CDR3 spells CASSYSGGRITGELFF. CDR3 in DNA: TGTGCCAGCAGTTACTCGGGCGGGAGAATTACCGGGGAGCTGTTTTTT.

In its sample, this clonotype was seen a few times. V is TRBV6-2 or TRBV6-3 and J is TRBJ1-5; D not certain. This CDR3 is 14 amino acids long. The V gene lost 6 bases and the J gene lost 0 bases, with 9 bases spanning the gap. Per germline, CDR1 MNHEY and CDR2 SVGEGT. CDR3 sequence (DNA): TGTGCCAGCAGGACCGGTTATAGCAATCAGCCCCAGCATTTT. It codes for CASRTGYSNQPQHF.

This clonotype has a count of ten or more. The genes are TRBV7-9 and TRBJ1-2, with a weak D call TRBD1 (6 bases). There are 14 residues in the CDR3. Germline V gives CDR1 SEHNR, CDR2 FQNEAQ (reference sequence). V was pared by 3 bases and J by 2 bases, with 10 bases between. The CDR3 DNA follows: TGTGCCAGCAGCTTCGGGCAGGGGAACTATGGCTACACCTTC. Translated, it gives CASSFGQGNYGYTF.

The table lists this clonotype with many counts. DNA of the CDR3: TGTGCCAGCAGCGTCGTGACGGGAGGTGGCACAGATACGCAGTATTTT. It specifies CASSVVTGGGTDTQYF. The chain carries TRBV7-9 and TRBJ2-3, with 7 bases matching TRBD2. In germline, CDR1 is SEHNR, CDR2 FQNEAQ (reference sequence). V trimming: 5 bases; J trimming: 1 base; junction bases outside the gene matches: 9. The CDR3 is 16 residues long.

This clonotype has ten or more counts. V and J are TRBV7-9 and TRBJ1-2, with 7 bases identical to TRBD1. V trimming: 5 bases; J trimming: 6 bases; junction bases outside the gene matches: 15. Looked up from germline, CDR1 is SEHNR and CDR2 is FQNEAQ (reference sequence). This CDR3 is 16 amino acids long. Here the CDR3 DNA reads TGTGCCAGCAGCCCCGGCCCATGGACAGGACAAAATGGCTACACCTTC. Its translation is CASSPGPWTGQNGYTF. The full variable domain, with the rest looked up from reference TRBV7-9 and TRBJ1-2, is DTGVSQNPRHKITKRGQNVTFRCDPISEHNRLYWYRQTLGQGPEFLTYFQNEAQLEKSRLLSDRFSAERPKGSFSTLEIQRTEQGDSAMYLCASSPGPWTGQNGYTFGSGTRLTVV.

This clonotype was detected only a few times. The chain links TRBV6-5 to TRBJ2-7; tentatively, D is TRBD2 (6 bases). CDR1 MNHEY and CDR2 SVGAGI come from the germline V gene. This CDR3 region has 17 residues. V gave up 2 bases and J gave up 5 bases, with 22 bases separating them. The chain's CDR3 is CASSYSSGAGGPHEQYV. The CDR3, as DNA: TGTGCCAGCAGTTACAGTAGCGGAGCCGGCGGCCCCCACGAGCAGTACGTC.

The V call is TRBV6-2 or TRBV6-3, the J call TRBJ2-1; perhaps TRBD1 as D (5 bases). The CDR3 has 16 amino acids. Per the germline V gene, CDR1 is MNHEY and CDR2 is SVGEGT. V was pared by 5 bases and J by 5 bases, with 19 bases between. In DNA, the CDR3 is TGTGCCAGCAGTCAGATAGGCAGGGTGGGGAACAATGAGCAGTTCTTC. This codes for CASSQIGRVGNNEQFF.

The table lists this clonotype with a few counts. The J gene is TRBJ2-3, the V gene TRBV29-1; D may be TRBD1 (5 bases). The CDR3 is 14 amino acids. The germline V and J ends were trimmed by 6 bases and 4 bases, with 17 bases remaining between them. The germline CDR1 and CDR2 sequences are SQVTM and ANQGSEA. The CDR3 DNA is TGCAGCGTCTCAGGAAGCGCAGGGTCAGATACGCAGTATTTT. It encodes CSVSGSAGSDTQYF.

V gene TRBV7-2 combines with J gene TRBJ1-3; D unclear. The CDR3 contains 16 residues. V was shortened by 5 bases and J by 0 bases, with 14 bases between the two germline ends. Germline V CDR1 and CDR2: SGHTA, FQGNSA. Here the CDR3 DNA reads TGTGCCAGCAGCCTAATTGGGGATAGCTCTGGAAACACCATATATTTT. Protein sequence: CASSLIGDSSGNTIYF.

This clonotype was found many times. The rearrangement joins TRBV6-5 to TRBJ1-2, with D tentatively TRBD1 (6 bases). Per the germline V gene, CDR1 is MNHEY and CDR2 is SVGAGI. The CDR3 sequence is 16 residues long. V lost 6 bases to trimming and J lost 5 bases, with 22 bases between them. The CDR3 reads CASSRDTAWEAYGYTF. In DNA, the CDR3 is TGTGCCAGCAGCCGGGACACGGCCTGGGAGGCTTATGGCTACACCTTC.

There are a few counts of this clonotype. The chain carries TRBV19 and TRBJ2-7, with a possible D match to TRBD1 (6 bases). V was pared by 9 bases and J by 6 bases, with 15 bases between. The CDR3 covers 12 residues. The germline CDR1 and CDR2 sequences are LNHDA and SQIVND (reference sequence). In DNA form, the CDR3 reads TGTGCCAGCTCGGGACACTGGGGCGAGCAGTACTTC. The encoded protein is CASSGHWGEQYF.

This clonotype was recorded many times. This chain connects TRBV7-2 to TRBJ2-1; 9 bases line up with TRBD2. CDR1 is SGHTA, CDR2 FQGNSA, per germline. Germline trimming cut 5 bases from V and 8 bases from J; bases unmatched to any gene: 10. The CDR3 length is 15 residues. The CDR3 loop reads CASSQSGRKGDEQFF. DNA of the CDR3: TGTGCCAGCAGCCAAAGCGGGAGGAAGGGCGATGAGCAGTTCTTC.

This clonotype was recorded a few times. The chain uses TRBV12-3 or TRBV12-4 and TRBJ1-2, with unresolved D. Trimming took off 5 bases at V and 8 bases at J, with 18 bases between the two ends. The CDR3 contains 14 residues. DNA for the CDR3: TGTGCCAGCAGTACCATATCGGGAGAAAAAGGCTACACCTTC. Amino acids: CASSTISGEKGYTF.

This clonotype was counted ten times or more. V and J are TRBV4-3 and TRBJ1-4; unclear D gene. The CDR3 is 15 residues long. V lost 2 bases, J lost 5 bases, and 12 bases lay in between. The germline gives CDR1 LGHNA, CDR2 YSLEER. The CDR3 sequence is CASSQNPGGNEKLFF. The CDR3 DNA reads TGCGCCAGCAGCCAAAACCCGGGAGGAAATGAAAAACTGTTTTTT.

The rearrangement joins TRBV28 to TRBJ1-2; D is unclear. This CDR3 has 14 amino acids. V was clipped by 6 bases and J by 2 bases, with 13 bases between them. The germline gives CDR1 MDHEN, CDR2 SYDVKM. CDR3 region: CASRSIRGNYGYTF. The CDR3 DNA sequence: TGTGCCAGCAGGTCGATACGCGGAAACTATGGCTACACCTTC.

In its sample, this clonotype was seen many times. The CDR3 DNA is TGTGCCAGCAGTTCAGCCGGGACAGGGGATGAAAAACTGTTTTTT. This sequence encodes CASSSAGTGDEKLFF. The chain links TRBV28 to TRBJ1-4, with TRBD1 matching over 10 bases. Germline CDR1 is MDHEN and CDR2 is SYDVKM. The CDR3 extends over 15 amino acids. Germline trimming cut 4 bases from V and 6 bases from J; bases unmatched to any gene: 5.

This clonotype was found a few times. The chain employs TRBV28 and TRBJ2-7; possible D gene TRBD1, 6 bases. CDR1 is MDHEN, CDR2 SYDVKM, per germline. V lost 6 bases and J lost 6, with 15 bases in between. The CDR3 runs 13 residues. CDR3 amino acids: CASSRLQGREQYF. The CDR3 DNA follows: TGTGCCAGCAGCCGGTTACAGGGTCGCGAGCAGTACTTC.

This clonotype appeared many times. This sequence joins TRBV28 and TRBJ1-1; 8 nucleotides match TRBD1. The CDR3 is made up of 14 amino acids. Unmatched junction bases numbered 4, after V lost 6 bases and J lost 1 base. Germline V gene data show CDR1 as MDHEN and CDR2 as SYDVKM. The CDR3 nucleotides are TGTGCCAGCAGACAGACAGGGGAGAACACTGAAGCTTTCTTT. Encoded protein: CASRQTGENTEAFF.

This clonotype was found many times. This chain links TRBV7-8 with TRBJ2-5, with TRBD2 as a possible D gene (5 bases). The CDR3 covers 14 residues. Trimming left V 3 bases short and J 5 bases short, with 13 bases between. Germline-derived CDR1 and CDR2 are SGHVS and FQNEAQ. The CDR3 region is CASSLTARGETQYF. The DNA of the CDR3 is TGTGCCAGCAGCTTGACTGCCAGAGGGGAGACCCAGTACTTC.

The chain carries TRBV6-1 and TRBJ2-3; a weak D match, TRBD2 (6 bases). V lost 5 bases, J lost 4 bases, and 16 bases lay in between. The germline V gene has CDR1 MNHNS and CDR2 SASEGT. The CDR3 runs 15 residues. This CDR3 reads CASSYGRGWADTQYF. The CDR3 DNA reads TGTGCCAGCAGTTACGGGCGGGGATGGGCAGATACGCAGTATTTT.

V and J are TRBV19 and TRBJ1-5; 7 bases line up with TRBD1. Trimming cost V 6 bases and J 2 bases; bases outside gene matches: 7. The CDR3 covers 15 residues. From germline, CDR1 is LNHDA and CDR2 SQIVND (reference sequence). CDR3 nucleotides: TGTGCCAGTAGCACGACAGGGAAGGGCAATCAGCCCCAGCATTTT. This translates into CASSTTGKGNQPQHF.